These T cell receptor beta chains were read from a single sample in a study of CD8 T cells in ankylosing spondylitis. TCRdb used MiXCR to reprocess the 5' RACE reads, holding one entry per CDR3 protein. Here the sample spans hundreds of thousands of distinct CDR3 sequences, over 30% being singletons. The sample was blood, either unsorted or a sorted T cell fraction (not recorded which). Receptors originate from a male donor with ankylosing spondylitis or in good health (not recorded which). Each CDR3 is given with its conserved first and last residue. D genes are given only for firm matches. Not all rows give a size; the values are once, few, many and, for expanded clones, a class.

>.|TRBV6-5|TRBJ2-7|many
CASSYSGEQYF
TGTGCCAGCAGTTACAGTGGGGAGCAGTACTTC
>TRBD2|TRBV3-1|TRBJ2-5|.
CASSQGLAGRQETQYF
TGTGCCAGCAGCCAAGGTCTAGCGGGGAGACAAGAGACCCAGTACTTC
>.|TRBV20-1|TRBJ2-7|few
CSASPWGGRGTYEQYF
TGCAGTGCTAGTCCCTGGGGAGGCAGGGGAACCTACGAGCAGTACTTC
>.|TRBV20-1|TRBJ1-2|few
CSAGGPSTF
TGCAGTGCGGGGGGACCGAGCACCTTC
>TRBD2|TRBV6-5|TRBJ2-3|few
CASSLPGLVHTDTQYF
TGTGCCAGCAGCTTACCCGGACTAGTCCACACAGATACGCAGTATTTT
>.|TRBV10-3|TRBJ2-5|.
CAISHSLSAQETQYF
TGTGCCATCAGCCACTCCCTCTCCGCCCAAGAGACCCAGTACTTC
>TRBD1|TRBV20-1|TRBJ1-5|.
CSARTGGANQPQHF
TGCAGTGCACGGACAGGGGGCGCCAATCAGCCCCAGCATTTT
>TRBD1|TRBV29-1|TRBJ1-1|.
CSVVGRGGGTEAFF
TGCAGCGTTGTAGGCAGGGGGGGTGGCACTGAAGCTTTCTTT
>.|TRBV12-3/TRBV12-4|TRBJ1-1|.
CASSYPGTNTRGAFF
TGTGCCAGCAGTTACCCCGGGACAAACACAAGAGGAGCTTTCTTT
>.|TRBV10-3|TRBJ2-7|.
CAISVHERDEQYF
TGTGCCATCAGTGTTCACGAACGGGACGAGCAGTACTTC
>.|TRBV20-1|TRBJ2-2|many
CSAIAQGLITGELFF
TGCAGTGCTATAGCACAGGGCCTTATCACCGGGGAGCTGTTTTTT
>.|TRBV7-9|TRBJ2-1|.
CASRSGRGSWNEQFF
TGTGCCAGCCGCTCCGGCAGGGGCTCGTGGAATGAGCAGTTCTTC
>.|TRBV6-1|TRBJ2-2|few
CASGGGAGANTGELFF
TGTGCCAGCGGGGGTGGGGCAGGGGCGAACACCGGGGAGCTGTTTTTT
>TRBD1|TRBV12-3/TRBV12-4|TRBJ2-5|.
CASSLGTGGSWETQYF
TGTGCCAGCAGCCTAGGGACAGGGGGCTCTTGGGAGACCCAGTACTTC
>TRBD2|TRBV20-1|TRBJ2-5|few
CSARTSGGDGETQYF
TGCAGTGCCCGGACTAGCGGGGGGGATGGAGAGACCCAGTACTTC
>.|TRBV5-1|TRBJ2-3|few
CASSLGWVSGTDTQYF
TGCGCCAGCAGCTTGGGGTGGGTTAGCGGAACAGATACGCAGTATTTT
>.|TRBV7-8|TRBJ2-1|.
CASSLVTSIYYNEQFF
TGTGCCAGCAGCTTGGTTACTAGCATCTACTACAATGAGCAGTTCTTC
>.|TRBV29-1|TRBJ1-4|few
CSALRPGLGGEKLFF
TGCAGCGCCCTGAGGCCGGGCCTGGGGGGTGAAAAACTGTTTTTT
>.|TRBV7-6|TRBJ2-5|.
CASSYTQETQYF
TGTGCCAGCAGCTATACCCAAGAGACCCAGTACTTC
>.|TRBV12-3/TRBV12-4|TRBJ1-3|.
CASRPFEGFGNTIYF
TGTGCCAGCAGACCATTCGAGGGTTTCGGAAACACCATATATTTT
>.|TRBV5-1|TRBJ1-6|few
CASSLVTGSPLHF
TGCGCCAGCAGCTTGGTAACTGGTTCACCCCTCCACTTT
>.|TRBV10-3|TRBJ1-1|.
CAISESGGGAEAFF
TGTGCCATCAGTGAATCAGGTGGGGGGGCTGAAGCTTTCTTT
>.|TRBV9|TRBJ2-1|.
CASSVLGYNEQFF
TGTGCCAGCAGCGTACTGGGTTACAATGAGCAGTTCTTC
>TRBD2|TRBV20-1|TRBJ2-5|.
CSARDNLAGGKETQYF
TGCAGTGCTAGAGATAACCTAGCGGGGGGGAAAGAGACCCAGTACTTC
>.|TRBV20-1|TRBJ2-7|few
CSARDYRAPYEQYF
TGCAGTGCTAGAGACTACAGGGCCCCCTACGAGCAGTACTTC
>.|TRBV11-2|TRBJ2-3|few
CASSLANTDTQYF
TGTGCCAGCAGCTTGGCAAACACAGATACGCAGTATTTT
>TRBD2|TRBV5-1|TRBJ2-3|.
CASSTPPTSGTSTDTQYF
TGCGCCAGCAGCACGCCCCCTACTAGCGGAACTAGCACAGATACGCAGTATTTT
>.|TRBV28|TRBJ2-4|.
CASHTGTGKNIQYF
TGTGCCAGCCATACAGGGACTGGCAAAAACATTCAGTACTTC
>.|TRBV5-5|TRBJ1-2|few
CASTLVPSLLNNYGYTF
TGTGCCAGCACCCTGGTCCCTAGCTTGTTGAATAACTATGGCTACACCTTC
>.|TRBV5-1|TRBJ2-1|.
CASSPGLRQPNEQFF
TGCGCCAGCAGCCCAGGACTACGGCAACCCAATGAGCAGTTCTTC
>TRBD2|TRBV12-3/TRBV12-4|TRBJ2-7|.
CASSLRGGGTYEQYF
TGTGCCAGCAGTTTAAGGGGCGGGGGGACCTACGAGCAGTACTTC
>.|TRBV20-1|TRBJ1-2|few
CSPAEGLNYGYTF
TGCAGTCCCGCCGAGGGACTTAACTATGGCTACACCTTC